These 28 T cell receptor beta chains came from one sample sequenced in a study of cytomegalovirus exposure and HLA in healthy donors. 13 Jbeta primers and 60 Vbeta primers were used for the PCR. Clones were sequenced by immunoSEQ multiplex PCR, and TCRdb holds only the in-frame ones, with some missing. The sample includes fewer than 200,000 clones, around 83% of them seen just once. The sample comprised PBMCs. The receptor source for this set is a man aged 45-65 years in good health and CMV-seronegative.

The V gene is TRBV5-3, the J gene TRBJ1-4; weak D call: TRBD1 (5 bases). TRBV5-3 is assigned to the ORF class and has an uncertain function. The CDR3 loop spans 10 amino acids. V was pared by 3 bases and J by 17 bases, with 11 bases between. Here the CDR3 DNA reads TGTGCCAGAAGCTCCGTCCAGGGATTTTTT. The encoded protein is CARSSVQGFF.

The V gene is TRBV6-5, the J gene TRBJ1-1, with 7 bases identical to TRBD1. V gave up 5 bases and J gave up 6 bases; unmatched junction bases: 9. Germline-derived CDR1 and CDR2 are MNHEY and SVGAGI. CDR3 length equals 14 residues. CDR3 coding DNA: TGTGCCAGCAGTCCCGGGACAGTGCCCTCTGAAGCTTTCTTT. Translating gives CASSPGTVPSEAFF.

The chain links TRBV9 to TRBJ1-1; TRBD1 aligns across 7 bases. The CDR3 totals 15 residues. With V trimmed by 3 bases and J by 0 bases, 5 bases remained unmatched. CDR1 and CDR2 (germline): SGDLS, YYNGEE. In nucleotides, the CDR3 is TGTGCCAGCAGCGGCACAGGGGCCGTGAACACTGAAGCTTTCTTT. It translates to CASSGTGAVNTEAFF.

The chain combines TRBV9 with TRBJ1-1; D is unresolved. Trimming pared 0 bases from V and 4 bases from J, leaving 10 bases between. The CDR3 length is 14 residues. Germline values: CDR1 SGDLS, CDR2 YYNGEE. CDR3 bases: TGTGCCAGCAGCGTAGGCGGAGGGCCCACTGAAGCTTTCTTT. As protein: CASSVGGGPTEAFF.

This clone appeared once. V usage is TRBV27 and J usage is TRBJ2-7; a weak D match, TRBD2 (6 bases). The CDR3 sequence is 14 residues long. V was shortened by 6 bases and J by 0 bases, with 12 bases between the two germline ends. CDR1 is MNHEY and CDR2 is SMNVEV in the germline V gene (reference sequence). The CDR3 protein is CASRGTLSSYEQYF. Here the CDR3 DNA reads TGTGCCAGCAGGGGGACTTTGAGCTCCTACGAGCAGTACTTC.

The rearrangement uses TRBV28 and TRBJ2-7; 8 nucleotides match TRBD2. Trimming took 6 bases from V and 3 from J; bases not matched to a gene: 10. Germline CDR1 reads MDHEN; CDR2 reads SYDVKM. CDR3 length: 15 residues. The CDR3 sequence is CASSILGGGDYEQYF. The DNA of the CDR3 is TGTGCCAGCAGCATCCTCGGGGGGGGTGACTACGAGCAGTACTTC.

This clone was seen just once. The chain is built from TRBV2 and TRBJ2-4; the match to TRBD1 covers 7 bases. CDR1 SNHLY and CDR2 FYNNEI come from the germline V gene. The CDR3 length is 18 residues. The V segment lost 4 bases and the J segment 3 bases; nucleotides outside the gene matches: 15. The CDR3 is CASSGMGTGAAVKNIQYF. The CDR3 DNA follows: TGTGCCAGCAGTGGGATGGGTACAGGGGCGGCGGTCAAAAACATTCAGTACTTC.

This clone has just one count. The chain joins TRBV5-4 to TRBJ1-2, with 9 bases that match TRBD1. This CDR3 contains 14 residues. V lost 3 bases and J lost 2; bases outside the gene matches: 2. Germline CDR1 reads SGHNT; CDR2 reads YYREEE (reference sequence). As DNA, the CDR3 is TGTGCCAGCAGCTGGGACAGGGCGAACTATGGCTACACCTTC. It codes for CASSWDRANYGYTF.

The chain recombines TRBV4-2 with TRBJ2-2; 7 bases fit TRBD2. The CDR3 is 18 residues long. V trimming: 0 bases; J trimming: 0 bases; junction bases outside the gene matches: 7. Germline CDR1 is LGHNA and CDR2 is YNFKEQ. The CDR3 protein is CASSQDAKRGTNTGELFF. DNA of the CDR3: TGTGCCAGCAGCCAAGACGCCAAGCGGGGAACGAACACCGGGGAGCTGTTTTTT.

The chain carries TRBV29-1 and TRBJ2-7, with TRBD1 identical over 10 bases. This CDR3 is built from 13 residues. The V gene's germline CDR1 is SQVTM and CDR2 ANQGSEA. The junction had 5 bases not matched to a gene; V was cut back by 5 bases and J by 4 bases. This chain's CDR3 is CSVRGQGEYEQYF. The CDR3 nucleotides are TGCAGCGTTCGAGGACAGGGGGAATACGAGCAGTACTTC.

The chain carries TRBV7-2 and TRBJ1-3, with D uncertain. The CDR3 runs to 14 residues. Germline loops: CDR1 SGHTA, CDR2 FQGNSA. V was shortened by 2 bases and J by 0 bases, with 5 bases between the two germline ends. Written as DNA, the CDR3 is TGTGCCAGCAGCTTACAAGCCTCTGGAAACACCATATATTTT. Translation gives CASSLQASGNTIYF.

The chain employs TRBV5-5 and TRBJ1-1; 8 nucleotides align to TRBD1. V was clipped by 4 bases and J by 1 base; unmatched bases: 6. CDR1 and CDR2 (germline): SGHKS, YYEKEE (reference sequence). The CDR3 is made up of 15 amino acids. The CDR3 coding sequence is TGTGCCAGCAGCCGAGACGGACAGGGGAACACTGAAGCTTTCTTT. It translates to CASSRDGQGNTEAFF.

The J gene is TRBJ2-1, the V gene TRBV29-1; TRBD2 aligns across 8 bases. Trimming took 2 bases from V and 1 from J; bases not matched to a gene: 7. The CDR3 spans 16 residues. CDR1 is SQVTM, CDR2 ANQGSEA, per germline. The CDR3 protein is CSVELYAGGSYNEQFF. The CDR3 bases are TGCAGCGTTGAACTCTACGCGGGAGGATCCTACAATGAGCAGTTCTTC.

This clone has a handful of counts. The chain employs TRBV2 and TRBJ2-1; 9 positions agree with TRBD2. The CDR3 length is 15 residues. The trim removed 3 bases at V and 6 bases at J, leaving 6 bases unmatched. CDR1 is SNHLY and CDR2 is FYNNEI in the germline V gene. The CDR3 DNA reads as TGTGCCAGCAGTGAGCGGGCGGGGGGGTCCAATGAGCAGTTCTTC. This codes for CASSERAGGSNEQFF.

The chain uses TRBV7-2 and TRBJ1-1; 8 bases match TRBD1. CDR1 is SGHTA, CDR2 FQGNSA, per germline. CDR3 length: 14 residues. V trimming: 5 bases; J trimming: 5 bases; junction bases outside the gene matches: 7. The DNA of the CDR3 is TGTGCCAGCAGCCTCGACAGGGGTTCAACTGAAGCTTTCTTT. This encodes CASSLDRGSTEAFF. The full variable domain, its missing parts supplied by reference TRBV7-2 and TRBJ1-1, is GAGVSQSPSNKVTEKGKDVELRCDPISGHTALYWYRQSLGQGLEFLIYFQGNSAPDKSGLPSDRFSAERTGGSVSTLTIQRTQQEDSAVYLCASSLDRGSTEAFFGQGTRLTVV.

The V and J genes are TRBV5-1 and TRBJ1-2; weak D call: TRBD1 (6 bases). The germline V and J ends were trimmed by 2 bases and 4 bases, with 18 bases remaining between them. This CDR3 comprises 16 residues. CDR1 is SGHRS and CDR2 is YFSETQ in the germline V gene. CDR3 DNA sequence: TGCGCCAGCAGCTTCGGGCAGGGGACACCGCGCTATGGCTACACCTTC. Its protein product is CASSFGQGTPRYGYTF.

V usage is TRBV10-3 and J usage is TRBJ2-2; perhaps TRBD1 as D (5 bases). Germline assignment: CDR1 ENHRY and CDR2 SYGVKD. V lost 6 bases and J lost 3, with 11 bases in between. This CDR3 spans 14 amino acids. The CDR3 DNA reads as TGTGCCATCAGCCCGACAGTGGACACCGGGGAGCTGTTTTTT. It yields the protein CAISPTVDTGELFF.

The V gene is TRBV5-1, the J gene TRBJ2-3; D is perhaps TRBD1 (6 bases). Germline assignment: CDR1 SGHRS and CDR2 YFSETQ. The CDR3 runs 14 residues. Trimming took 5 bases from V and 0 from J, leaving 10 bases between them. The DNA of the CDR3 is TGCGCCAGCAGTCCGGGGACAAGCACAGATACGCAGTATTTT. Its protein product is CASSPGTSTDTQYF.

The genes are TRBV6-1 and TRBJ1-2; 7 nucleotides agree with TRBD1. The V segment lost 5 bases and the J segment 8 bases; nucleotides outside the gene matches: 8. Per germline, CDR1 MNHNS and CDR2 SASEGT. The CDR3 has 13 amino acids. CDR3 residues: CASSYDRVNGYTF. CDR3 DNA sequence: TGTGCCAGCAGTTATGACAGGGTGAACGGCTACACCTTC.

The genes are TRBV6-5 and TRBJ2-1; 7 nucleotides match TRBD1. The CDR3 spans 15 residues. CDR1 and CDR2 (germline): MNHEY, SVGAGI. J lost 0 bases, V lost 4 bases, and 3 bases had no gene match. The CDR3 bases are TGTGCCAGCAGTTCCCGACAGGGCTCCTACAATGAGCAGTTCTTC. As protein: CASSSRQGSYNEQFF.

The CDR3 bases are TGTGCCACCAGCAGAGATCCGACAGGGGGTGGAAATACGCAGTATTTT. Amino acids: CATSRDPTGGGNTQYF. V and J are TRBV15 and TRBJ2-3; 9 bases align to TRBD1. CDR3 length: 16 residues. V shed 0 bases and J 7 bases; nucleotides not matched to a gene: 8. Per germline, CDR1 LNHNV and CDR2 YYDKDF (reference sequence).

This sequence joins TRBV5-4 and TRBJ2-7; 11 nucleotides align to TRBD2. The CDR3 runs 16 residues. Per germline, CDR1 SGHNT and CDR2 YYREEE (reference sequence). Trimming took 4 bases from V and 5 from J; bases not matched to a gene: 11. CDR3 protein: CASSLRTGTSGHEQYF. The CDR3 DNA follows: TGTGCCAGCAGCCTTCGAACCGGGACTAGCGGTCACGAGCAGTACTTC.

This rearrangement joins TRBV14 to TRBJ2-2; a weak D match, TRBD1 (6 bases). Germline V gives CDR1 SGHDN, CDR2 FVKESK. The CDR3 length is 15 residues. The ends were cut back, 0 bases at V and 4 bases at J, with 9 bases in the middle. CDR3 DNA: TGTGCCAGCAGCCAAGAAGGGGGTGTCACCGGGGAGCTGTTTTTT. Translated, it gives CASSQEGGVTGELFF.

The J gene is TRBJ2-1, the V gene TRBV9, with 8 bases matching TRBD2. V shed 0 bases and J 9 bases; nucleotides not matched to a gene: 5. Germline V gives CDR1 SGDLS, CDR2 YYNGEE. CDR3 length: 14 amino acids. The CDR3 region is CASSVDGRATEQFF. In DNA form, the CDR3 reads TGTGCCAGCAGCGTAGACGGGAGGGCCACTGAGCAGTTCTTC.

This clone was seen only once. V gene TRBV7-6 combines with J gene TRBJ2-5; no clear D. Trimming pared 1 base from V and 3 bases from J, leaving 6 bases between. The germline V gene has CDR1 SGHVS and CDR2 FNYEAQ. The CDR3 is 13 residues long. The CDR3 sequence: CASSLVVKETQYF. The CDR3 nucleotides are TGTGCCAGCAGCTTAGTTGTCAAAGAGACCCAGTACTTC.

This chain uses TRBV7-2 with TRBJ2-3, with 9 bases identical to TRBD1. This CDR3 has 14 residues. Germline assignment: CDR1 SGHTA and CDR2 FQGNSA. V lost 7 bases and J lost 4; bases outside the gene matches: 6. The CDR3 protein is CASNNRDRADTQYF. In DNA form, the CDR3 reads TGTGCCAGCAACAACCGGGACAGGGCAGATACGCAGTATTTT.

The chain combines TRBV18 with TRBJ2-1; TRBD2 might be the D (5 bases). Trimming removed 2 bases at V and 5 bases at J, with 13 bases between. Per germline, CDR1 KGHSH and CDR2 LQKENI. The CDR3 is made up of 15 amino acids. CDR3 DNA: TGTGCCAGCTCACCAACGGCTAGCCCAGACAATGAGCAGTTCTTC. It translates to CASSPTASPDNEQFF.

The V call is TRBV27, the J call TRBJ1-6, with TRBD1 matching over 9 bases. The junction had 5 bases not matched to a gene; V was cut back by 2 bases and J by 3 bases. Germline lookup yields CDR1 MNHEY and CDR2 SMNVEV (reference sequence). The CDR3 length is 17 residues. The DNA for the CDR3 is TGTGCCAGCAGTTTACAAGGACAGGGGTTCTATAATTCACCCCTCCACTTT. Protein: CASSLQGQGFYNSPLHF.